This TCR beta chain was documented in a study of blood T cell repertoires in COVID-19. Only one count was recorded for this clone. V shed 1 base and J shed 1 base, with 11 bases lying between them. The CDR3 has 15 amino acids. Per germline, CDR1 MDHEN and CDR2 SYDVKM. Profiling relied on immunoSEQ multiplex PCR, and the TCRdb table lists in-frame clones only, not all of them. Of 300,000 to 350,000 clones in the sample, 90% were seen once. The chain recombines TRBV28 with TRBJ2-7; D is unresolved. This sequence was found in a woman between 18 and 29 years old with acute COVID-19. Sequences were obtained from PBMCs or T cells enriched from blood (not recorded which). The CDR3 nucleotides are TGTGCCAGCAGTTTATACCGAGGAGCGTCCTACGAGCAGTACTTC. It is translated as CASSLYRGASYEQYF.